This entry lists 5 T cell receptor beta chains sequenced from one sample in a study of blood T cell repertoires in COVID-19. Sequencing used immunoSEQ multiplex PCR; TCRdb keeps in-frame clones, though not all of them. The sample holds a few hundred thousand clones, roughly 85% seen once. The sample was peripheral blood. The receptor set was obtained from a man aged 35 to 55 with acute or convalescent COVID-19.

This rearrangement joins TRBV7-7 to TRBJ1-2; possibly TRBD1 for D (5 bases). Looked up from germline, CDR1 is SSHAT and CDR2 is FNYEAQ (reference sequence). Trimming took off 4 bases at V and 2 bases at J, with 14 bases between the two ends. CDR3 length equals 15 residues. CDR3: CASSSGGAPNYGYTF. The CDR3 coding sequence is TGTGCCAGCAGCTCCGGCGGGGCACCCAACTATGGCTACACCTTC.

The DNA for the CDR3 is TGTGCCAGCAGCTTATTAGGCGGAGGATCCTACAATGAGCAGTTCTTC. It codes for CASSLLGGGSYNEQFF. The chain uses TRBV7-3 and TRBJ2-1; tentatively, D is TRBD2 (5 bases). This CDR3 spans 16 amino acids. Germline values: CDR1 SGHTA, CDR2 FQGTGA. Trimming took off 2 bases at V and 1 base at J, with 12 bases between the two ends.

The chain recombines TRBV25-1 with TRBJ1-6, with 9 bases that match TRBD1. This CDR3 has 13 amino acids. The germline V gene encodes CDR1 MGHDK and CDR2 SYGVNS. J was trimmed by 10 bases and V by 8 bases; bases with no gene match: 6. The CDR3 region is CASGGQGASPLHF. The CDR3 DNA is TGTGCCAGCGGGGGACAGGGAGCGTCACCCCTCCACTTT.

This chain joins TRBV19 and TRBJ2-1, with a weak D call TRBD1 (7 bases). Germline-derived CDR1 and CDR2 are LNHDA and SQIVND (reference sequence). The V end lost 3 bases, the J end lost 7 bases, and 13 bases lay between the germline ends. The length of the CDR3 is 14 residues. In DNA, the CDR3 is TGTGCCAGTAGTATGGAGGGGGCCTCGAATGAGCAGTTCTTC. It codes for CASSMEGASNEQFF.

The chain joins TRBV15 to TRBJ2-1, with D possibly TRBD2 on 5 matching bases. This CDR3 comprises 14 residues. Germline-derived CDR1 and CDR2 are LNHNV and YYDKDF (reference sequence). V lost 0 bases, J lost 8 bases, and 11 bases lay in between. The CDR3 is CATSREQGSDEQFF. In DNA form, the CDR3 reads TGTGCCACCAGCAGAGAACAAGGGAGCGATGAGCAGTTCTTC.